Below are 27 T cell receptor beta chains sequenced from a single sample in a study of tumor-infiltrating lymphocytes in primary liver carcinoma. It was from about 19-30 mg of unsorted bulk tissue that RNA and DNA were co-extracted. From 400 to 550 ng total RNA, TCR beta cDNA was generated with a primer in the constant region. Each TCR beta library was derived from three nested multiplex PCR rounds that employed slightly modified ARM-PCR. Amplification in the first two PCR rounds was performed using TRBV1-TRBV30 forward primers and a C-beta reverse primer for 10 cycles each. TCRdb re-called the multiplex PCR reads through MiXCR, storing one row per CDR3 protein. The table includes about 84,000 distinct CDR3 sequences, approximately 70% detected once. The sequencing input was liver tumor tissue from sampling region 1. The subset denotes: tumor region T1, superior pole. The receptors derive from a middle-aged man with primary liver carcinoma and hepatitis B virus infection.

A remark on this clonotype: A much more abundant neighbour one base away suggests this may be a read error. The chain employs TRBV7-9 and TRBJ2-1, with D unresolved. The CDR3 is 12 amino acids. Germline assignment: CDR1 SEHNR and CDR2 FQNEAQ (reference sequence). The CDR3 here is CVSQQRSGVKFF. The CDR3 region has the DNA TGTGTCAGCCAACAACGGTCTGGGGTGAAATTCTTC.

Worth noting for this clonotype: This may stem from a read error, because a much larger clone lies one nucleotide away. The gene calls are TRBV5-1 and TRBJ1-1; D is perhaps TRBD1 (5 bases). The CDR3 is 13 amino acids. Germline loops: CDR1 SGHRS, CDR2 YFSETQ. V lost 5 bases and J lost 13, with 21 bases in between. CDR3 amino acids: CASSSRDPLGVFF. CDR3 DNA sequence: TGCGCCAGCAGTTCCCGGGACCCACTGGGAGTTTTCTTT.

Concerning this clonotype: One end of the junction is discordant with germline, which a read error may explain. CDR3 amino acids: CVSRPMGEQEQYF. The CDR3 DNA sequence: TGTGTCAGCAGGCCCATGGGGGAGCAAGAACAGTACTTC. The chain recombines TRBV12-3 or TRBV12-4 with TRBJ2-7; D is tentatively TRBD1 or TRBD2 (5 bases each). This CDR3 comprises 13 residues.

This clonotype was seen repeatedly, ten times or more. The V call is TRBV29-1, the J call TRBJ1-1; no clear D. The V and J ends lost 1 base and 4 bases respectively, with 19 bases between them. Germline loops: CDR1 SQVTM, CDR2 ANQGSEA. The CDR3 contains 16 residues. The CDR3 bases are TGCAGCGTTGAAGTTCCCAAGGGCGCTGACGGCACTGAAGCTTTCTTT. Its protein is CSVEVPKGADGTEAFF.

As concerns this clonotype: The germline gene is not matched at one end of the junction; a read error may be the cause. This chain joins TRBV29-1 and TRBJ1-1, with 7 positions matching TRBD1. The germline CDR1 and CDR2 sequences are SQVTM and ANQGSEA. The CDR3 has 12 residues. CDR3 loop: CCVGTANTEAFF. CDR3 coding DNA: TGCTGCGTCGGGACAGCGAACACTGAAGCTTTCTTT.

The chain has TRBV7-9 and TRBJ1-1, with D maybe TRBD1 (6 bases). The CDR3 runs to 15 residues. CDR1 and CDR2 from the germline V gene are SEHNR and FQNEAQ (reference sequence). Trimming shortened V by 10 bases and J by 0 bases, and 18 bases separated the two germline ends. CDR3 DNA sequence: TGTGCCAACAACCCTCAGGGGCTGATGAACACTGAAGCTTTCTTT. This sequence encodes CANNPQGLMNTEAFF.

As regards this clonotype: This CDR3 fails to terminate in the conserved phenylalanine or tryptophan, so it likely reflects a read error. The chain employs TRBV6-2 or TRBV6-3 and TRBJ2-7; D gene uncertain. From germline, CDR1 is MNHEY and CDR2 SVGEGT. This CDR3 is 15 amino acids long. The CDR3 bases are TGTGCCAGCAGCCTCCTTCGACAAGACTCCTATGAGCAGTACTCC. Its protein is CASSLLRQDSYEQYS.

As concerns this clonotype: At one of its ends the junction is not consistent with the germline gene, which may arise from a read error. This sequence joins TRBV11-2 and TRBJ1-2, with unresolved D. CDR3 length: 13 residues. The germline gives CDR1 SGHAT, CDR2 FQNNGV. The DNA of the CDR3 is TGTGTCAGCAGCTTGGGCTATGACCACGGCTACACGTTC. Protein: CVSSLGYDHGYTF.

For this clonotype: Without the conserved terminal phenylalanine or tryptophan, this CDR3 likely stems from a read error. The chain links TRBV5-4 to TRBJ1-1; D not resolved. The V gene's germline CDR1 is SGHNT and CDR2 YYREEE (reference sequence). The CDR3 spans 13 residues. The chain's CDR3 is CGSSSPDRTEAFL. The DNA for the CDR3 is TGTGGCAGCAGCTCCCCAGACCGTACTGAAGCTTTCCTT.

In regard to this clonotype: Likely a read error: the CDR3 ends without its conserved phenylalanine or tryptophan. The chain employs TRBV11-2 and TRBJ2-5; D might be TRBD2 (6 bases). The CDR3 totals 16 residues. CDR1 SGHAT and CDR2 FQNNGV come from the germline V gene. The CDR3, as DNA: TGTACCAGCAGATCCCGGGACTCGGCCCATCAAGAGACCCAGTACATC. Its protein is CTSRSRDSAHQETQYI.

This clonotype was recorded many times. The chain uses TRBV29-1 and TRBJ2-7; 9 positions agree with TRBD1. Per germline, CDR1 SQVTM and CDR2 ANQGSEA. The V segment lost 6 bases and the J segment 9 bases; nucleotides outside the gene matches: 9. CDR3 length: 12 amino acids. The CDR3 protein is CSVRGDREGQYF. Written as DNA, the CDR3 is TGCAGCGTGAGGGGGGACAGGGAGGGGCAGTACTTC.

Turning to this clonotype: The junction differs from germline at one of its ends, possibly a read error. The V and J genes are TRBV5-4 and TRBJ2-1; D unclear. CDR1 and CDR2 (germline): SGHNT, YYREEE (reference sequence). The CDR3 contains 15 residues. The CDR3 sequence: CASSPSRGLHNEQFF. CDR3 in DNA: TGTGCCAGCAGCCCCTCGAGAGGTCTCCACAACGAGCAGTTCTTC.

About this clonotype itself: A much larger clone sits a single nucleotide away, making a read error possible. The gene calls are TRBV10-2 and TRBJ2-4; D is perhaps TRBD1 or TRBD2 (6 bases each). The CDR3 totals 17 residues. Germline V gene data show CDR1 as WSHSY and CDR2 as SAAADI. The CDR3 sequence is CTSSERARGVAKNIQYF. Here the CDR3 DNA reads TGCACCAGCAGTGAGCGAGCGAGGGGGGTAGCCAAAAACATTCAGTACTTC.

This clonotype was found a few times. The chain links TRBV27 to TRBJ2-2; unclear D gene. The CDR3 is made up of 14 amino acids. V lost 5 bases and J lost 1, with 8 bases in between. Germline CDR1 MNHEY, CDR2 SMNVEV (reference sequence). The chain's CDR3 is CASSVIRNTGELFF. The CDR3 DNA sequence: TGTGCCAGCAGTGTAATTCGGAACACCGGGGAGCTGTTTTTT.

With regard to this clonotype: Germline and junction disagree at one end, which may indicate a read error. The chain couples TRBV5-6 to TRBJ1-6; no clear D gene. Germline lookup yields CDR1 SGHDT and CDR2 YYEEEE. This CDR3 has 13 amino acids. CDR3 DNA: TGTGCCAGCAGCTTGTACCGTAATTCACCCCTCCATTTT. Protein product: CASSLYRNSPLHF.

Worth noting for this clonotype: A single base separates this from a much larger clone, so it may be a read error. The rearrangement joins TRBV7-8 to TRBJ2-1, with no clear D. There are 15 residues in the CDR3. CDR1 is SGHVS and CDR2 is FQNEAQ in the germline V gene. CDR3 protein: CASSPREAWVNEQIF. In DNA form, the CDR3 reads TGTGCCAGCAGCCCGAGAGAGGCCTGGGTAAATGAGCAGATCTTC.

About this clonotype itself: Since a much larger clone is just one base distant, this may be a read error. The rearrangement links TRBV30 to TRBJ2-3; TRBD2 matches at 8 bases. The CDR3 runs 14 residues. J lost 4 bases, V lost 4 bases, and 7 bases had no gene match. The germline V gene encodes CDR1 GTSNPN and CDR2 SVGIG (reference sequence). CDR3 bases: TGTGCCTGGAACGGGGGGGTGGCGGCAGATACGCAGTATTTT. Translation: CAWNGGVAADTQYF.

This clonotype was recorded a few times. This may be a read error, as it is one base from a much larger clone. The chain recombines TRBV6-5 with TRBJ2-7, with D maybe TRBD1 (6 bases). V dropped 5 bases and J dropped 4 bases, with 18 bases sitting between them. Looked up from germline, CDR1 is MNHEY and CDR2 is SVGAGI. The CDR3 spans 15 residues. CDR3 amino acids: CASSEEASRGYEQYF. The DNA of the CDR3 is TGTGCCAGCAGTGAAGAGGCTAGCAGGGGTTACGAGCAGTACTTC.

The CDR3 spells CSVAGTVTNSYEQYF. In DNA form, the CDR3 reads TGCAGCGTGGCCGGCACCGTCACCAACTCCTACGAGCAGTACTTC. The J gene is TRBJ2-7, the V gene TRBV29-1; D unclear. The V end lost 6 bases, the J end lost 0 bases, and 18 bases lay between the germline ends. The CDR3 length is 15 residues. Germline V gene sequence: CDR1 SQVTM, CDR2 ANQGSEA.

Details on this clonotype: An end of the junction differs from the germline gene, which may be a read error. The V and J genes are TRBV11-2 and TRBJ2-7, with a tentative D call TRBD2 (5 bases). CDR3 length: 15 amino acids. Germline values: CDR1 SGHAT, CDR2 FQNNGV. The CDR3 loop reads CVSGTAPGPGYEQYF. The CDR3 bases are TGTGTCAGCGGCACGGCACCGGGTCCGGGTTACGAGCAGTACTTC. Full variable domain (outside the CDR3, taken from reference TRBV11-2 and TRBJ2-7): EAGVAQSPRYKIIEKRQSVAFWCNPISGHATLYWYQQILGQGPKLLIQFQNNGVVDDSQLPKDRFSAERLKGVDSTLKIQPAKLEDSAVYLCVSGTAPGPGYEQYFGPGTRLTVT.

To note about this clonotype: One end of the junction fails to match germline, which may point to a read error. The chain couples TRBV6-6 to TRBJ2-1; no reliable D call. This CDR3 has 11 amino acids. Germline V gene lookup returns CDR1 MNHNY and CDR2 SVGAGI (reference sequence). CDR3 in DNA: TGTGCCATCTCCATGGAACTACCACAGTTCTTT. Its protein is CAISMELPQFF.

With respect to this clonotype: At one end, the junction sequence differs from germline, possibly due to a read error. The chain uses TRBV11-2 and TRBJ2-7; 11 bases align to TRBD2. Germline V gives CDR1 SGHAT, CDR2 FQNNGV. The CDR3 totals 18 residues. This CDR3 is CASSLGSGRAHFAYEQYF. DNA for the CDR3: TGTGCCAGCAGCTTAGGTAGCGGGAGGGCCCATTTCGCCTACGAGCAGTACTTT.

To note about this clonotype: The DNA is omitted, as the CDR3 cannot be located on it reliably, and the CDR3 follows TCRdb's listing. The rearrangement uses TRBV29-1 and TRBJ2-2; the table gives TRBD1 as D, unverified against the DNA. The germline V gene has CDR1 SQVTM and CDR2 ANQGSEA. The CDR3 length equals 9 residues, ends included. The CDR3 loop is CSVGQGAVF.

This clonotype appeared once. This could be a read error, since a much larger clone is one nucleotide away. This chain connects TRBV5-1 to TRBJ2-3; D unresolved. The CDR3 runs 15 residues. V dropped 0 bases and J dropped 2 bases, with 10 bases sitting between them. CDR1 is SGHRS, CDR2 YFSETQ, per germline. The CDR3 protein is CASSLEGLATDTQYF. The CDR3 nucleotides are TGCGCCAGCAGCTTGGAAGGTCTGGCCACAGATACGCAGTATTTT.

This chain joins TRBV5-8 and TRBJ2-2; the D gene could be TRBD1 or TRBD2 (5 bases each). This CDR3 comprises 14 residues. V lost 1 base, J lost 7 bases, and 11 bases lay in between. Germline CDR1 SGHTS, CDR2 YDEGEE. For the CDR3, the DNA is TGTGCCAGCAGCTTGCAGAGGGGATACGGGGAGCTGTTTTTT. Translating it yields CASSLQRGYGELFF.

For this clonotype: The CDR3 carries no conserved terminal phenylalanine or tryptophan, so it likely arises from a read error. The chain uses TRBV12-3 or TRBV12-4 and TRBJ2-1, with D unclear. Between the trimmed V and J ends, which lost 6 bases and 7 bases, there was a span of 13 bases. The CDR3 is 13 residues long. The CDR3 sequence: CASSPHTGNEQFL. CDR3 coding DNA: TGTGCCAGCAGCCCCCATACTGGGAATGAGCAGTTCTTG.

Comment on this clonotype: The CDR3 does not end in the conserved phenylalanine or tryptophan, so this is likely a read error. The V gene is TRBV7-3, the J gene TRBJ2-5, with a tentative D call TRBD2 (5 bases). Germline V gene data show CDR1 as SGHTA and CDR2 as FQGTGA. The CDR3 has 12 amino acids. For the CDR3, the DNA is TGTGTCAGCAGCTTAAATGGAGGGACCCAGTACCTC. Amino acid sequence: CVSSLNGGTQYL.